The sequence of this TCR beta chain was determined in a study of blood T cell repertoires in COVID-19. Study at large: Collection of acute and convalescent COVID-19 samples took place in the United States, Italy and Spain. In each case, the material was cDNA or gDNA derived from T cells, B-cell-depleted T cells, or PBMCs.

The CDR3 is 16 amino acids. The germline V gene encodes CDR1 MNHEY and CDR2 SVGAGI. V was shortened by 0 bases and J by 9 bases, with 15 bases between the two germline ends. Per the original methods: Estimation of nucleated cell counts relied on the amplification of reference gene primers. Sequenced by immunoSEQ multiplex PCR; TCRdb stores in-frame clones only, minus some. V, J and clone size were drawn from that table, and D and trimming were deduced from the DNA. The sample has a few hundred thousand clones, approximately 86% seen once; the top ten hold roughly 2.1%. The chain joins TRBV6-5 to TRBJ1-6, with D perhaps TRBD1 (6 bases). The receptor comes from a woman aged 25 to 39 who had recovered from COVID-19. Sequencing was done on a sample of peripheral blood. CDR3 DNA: TGTGCCAGCAGTTACTCCGCGTGGGGGCGTGGTTCACCCCTCCACTTT. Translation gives CASSYSAWGRGSPLHF.